The source of this TCR beta chain is a study of blood T cell repertoires in COVID-19. About the research overall: The study drew acute and convalescent COVID-19 samples from the United States, Italy and Spain. T cells, B-cell-depleted T cells, or PBMCs provided the cDNA or gDNA that served as material.

The CDR3 totals 14 residues. The ends were cut back, 0 bases at V and 4 bases at J, with 7 bases in the middle. Germline lookup yields CDR1 MGHRA and CDR2 YSYEKL. Assay: immunoSEQ multiplex PCR; the TCRdb copy retains only in-frame clones and omits some. The profile shows about 98,000 clones, 82% of them singletons. This sequence joins TRBV4-1 and TRBJ1-5; D is undetermined. The receptor was derived from a man older than 75 with acute or convalescent COVID-19. The sequencing input was peripheral blood. As DNA, the CDR3 is TGCGCCAGCAGCCAAGATCTAAGAAATCAGCCCCAGCATTTT. It translates to CASSQDLRNQPQHF.